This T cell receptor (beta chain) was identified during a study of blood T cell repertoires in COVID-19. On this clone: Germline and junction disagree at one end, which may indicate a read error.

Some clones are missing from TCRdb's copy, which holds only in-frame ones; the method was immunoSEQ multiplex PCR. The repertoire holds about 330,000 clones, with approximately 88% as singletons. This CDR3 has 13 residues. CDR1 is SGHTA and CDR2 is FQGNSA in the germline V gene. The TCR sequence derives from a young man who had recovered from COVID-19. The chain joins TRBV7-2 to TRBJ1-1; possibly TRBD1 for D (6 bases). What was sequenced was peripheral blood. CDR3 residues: CASSFSGTSGALF. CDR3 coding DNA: TGTGCCAGCAGCTTCTCCGGGACATCAGGAGCCCTCTTT. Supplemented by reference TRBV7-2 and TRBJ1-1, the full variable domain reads GAGVSQSPSNKVTEKGKDVELRCDPISGHTALYWYRQSLGQGLEFLIYFQGNSAPDKSGLPSDRFSAERTGGSVSTLTIQRTQQEDSAVYLCASSFSGTSGALFGQGTRLTVV.